These 26 T cell receptor beta chains originate from one sample sequenced in a study of vaccination and CD4 T cells after COVID-19. Stated treatment: roughly 11-day PBMC culture with coronavirus spike peptide pools or control peptides (ViraFEST assay). No antigen has been assigned to these receptors. With the Oncomine TCR Beta short-read assay, DNA from cultured CD4+ T cells was sequenced. A single record per CDR3 protein comes from TCRdb applying MiXCR to the PCR reads. Here the sample spans some 17,000 distinct CDR3 sequences, 45% being singletons. The material sequenced was CD4+ T cells from blood, cultured in vitro, taken before SARS-CoV-2 vaccination. These receptors were obtained from a human donor who received a COVID-19 vaccine.

The V call is TRBV6-1, the J call TRBJ2-7; 7 nucleotides match TRBD1. The CDR3 has 14 residues. J lost 3 bases, V lost 5 bases, and 7 bases had no gene match. Germline V gives CDR1 MNHNS, CDR2 SASEGT. The CDR3 nucleotides read TGTGCCAGCAGTCGACAGGGTTGGTTCTACGAGCAGTACTTC. It codes for CASSRQGWFYEQYF.

This clonotype was observed a few times. The chain uses TRBV27 and TRBJ1-1; D call uncertain. The CDR3 is 13 residues long. V was clipped by 2 bases and J by 1 base, with 5 bases between them. CDR1 is MNHEY and CDR2 is SMNVEV in the germline V gene (reference sequence). CDR3 in amino acids: CASSLTENTEAFF. CDR3 bases: TGTGCCAGCAGTTTAACGGAGAACACTGAAGCTTTCTTT.

This sequence joins TRBV5-4 and TRBJ2-2; 8 bases map to TRBD1. From germline, CDR1 is SGHNT and CDR2 YYREEE (reference sequence). J gave up 4 bases and V 5 bases, and 13 bases lay outside the gene matches. The CDR3 spans 17 residues. CDR3 amino acids: CASSPGQGGPSTGELFF. CDR3 nucleotides: TGTGCCAGCAGTCCAGGACAGGGAGGACCGTCCACCGGGGAGCTGTTTTTT.

This clonotype was seen just once. The chain carries TRBV2 and TRBJ2-7; 8 nucleotides match TRBD1. Germline V CDR1 and CDR2: SNHLY, FYNNEI. J lost 6 bases, V lost 6 bases, and 10 bases had no gene match. The CDR3 spans 14 residues. CDR3 DNA sequence: TGTGCCAGCAGCTATGACAGGGGATTAAGCGAGCAGTACTTC. This translates into CASSYDRGLSEQYF.

V and J are TRBV7-8 and TRBJ2-5; 10 nucleotides align to TRBD2. V lost 1 base to trimming and J lost 1 base; unmatched junction nucleotides: 3. The CDR3 loop spans 16 amino acids. Germline assignment: CDR1 SGHVS and CDR2 FQNEAQ. CDR3 DNA: TGTGCCAGCAGCTTAGTAGTAGCGGGAGGCCAAGAGACCCAGTACTTC. Residues: CASSLVVAGGQETQYF.

The chain links TRBV20-1 to TRBJ1-2; D remains ambiguous. Germline CDR1 reads DFQATT; CDR2 reads SNEGSKA (reference sequence). The CDR3 totals 12 residues. Trimming removed 1 base at V and 5 bases at J, with 8 bases between. CDR3 bases: TGCAGTGCTAGAGTTGAGCAGTATGGCTACACCTTC. Translated, it gives CSARVEQYGYTF.

The rearrangement joins TRBV7-9 to TRBJ1-4; TRBD1 agrees at 11 bases. Germline CDR1 and CDR2: SEHNR and FQNEAQ (reference sequence). V was pared by 6 bases and J by 7 bases, with 4 bases of the junction left unmatched. This CDR3 contains 14 residues. The CDR3 here is CASRRTGGGEKLFF. The CDR3 DNA reads as TGTGCCAGCAGGCGGACAGGGGGCGGTGAAAAACTGTTTTTT.

This clonotype appeared a few times. The V call is TRBV20-1, the J call TRBJ1-6; 9 bases match TRBD1. The CDR3 has 14 amino acids. Germline CDR1 and CDR2: DFQATT and SNEGSKA (reference sequence). With V trimmed by 1 base and J by 10 bases, 5 bases remained unmatched. The CDR3 DNA sequence: TGCAGTGCTAGAGCGGGACAGGGATGGTCACCCCTCCACTTT. Translation gives CSARAGQGWSPLHF.

The genes are TRBV5-5 and TRBJ1-3, with 10 bases that match TRBD1. The CDR3 covers 16 residues. Germline trimming cut 4 bases from V and 4 bases from J; bases unmatched to any gene: 8. Per the germline V gene, CDR1 is SGHKS and CDR2 is YYEKEE (reference sequence). CDR3 protein: CASSPRDRGWGNTIYF. The CDR3 region has the DNA TGTGCCAGCAGCCCCCGGGACAGGGGATGGGGAAACACCATATATTTT.

The V call is TRBV7-9, the J call TRBJ1-2; TRBD1 matches 10 bases. Germline CDR1 is SEHNR and CDR2 is FQNEAQ (reference sequence). The V segment lost 5 bases and the J segment 5 bases; nucleotides outside the gene matches: 8. The CDR3 extends over 15 amino acids. CDR3 bases: TGTGCCAGCAGCGCGACGACAGGGGGCGGTTATGGCTACACCTTC. Amino acids: CASSATTGGGYGYTF.

The table lists this clonotype with a few counts. The rearrangement joins TRBV30 to TRBJ2-2; no firm D call. V was trimmed by 4 bases and J by 5 bases, leaving 14 bases between them. CDR1 and CDR2 (germline): GTSNPN, SVGIG (reference sequence). This CDR3 spans 14 amino acids. The DNA of the CDR3 is TGTGCCTGGACGGACGACGGGCTAACCGGGGAGCTGTTTTTT. Its translation is CAWTDDGLTGELFF. Full variable domain (remainder filled in from reference TRBV30 and TRBJ2-2): SQTIHQWPATLVQPVGSPLSLECTVEGTSNPNLYWYRQAAGRGLQLLFYSVGIGQISSEVPQNLSASRPQDRQFILSSKKLLLSDSGFYLCAWTDDGLTGELFFGEGSRLTVL.

The V call is TRBV9, the J call TRBJ2-3, with D tentatively TRBD1 (6 bases). CDR3 length equals 15 residues. The germline V gene has CDR1 SGDLS and CDR2 YYNGEE. V was pared by 0 bases and J by 3 bases, with 11 bases between. The CDR3 reads CASSVGLRGTDTQYF. For the CDR3, the DNA is TGTGCCAGCAGCGTAGGCCTAAGGGGGACAGATACGCAGTATTTT.

This chain links TRBV20-1 with TRBJ2-3; 12 bases are shared with TRBD2. The CDR3 runs 17 residues. After removal of 7 bases from V and 2 bases from J, the junction contained 13 bases not matched to a gene. Germline V gives CDR1 DFQATT, CDR2 SNEGSKA (reference sequence). The CDR3 spells CSVGLAGSPSHTDTQYF. DNA for the CDR3: TGCAGTGTTGGACTAGCGGGGTCCCCATCCCACACAGATACGCAGTATTTT.

The V call is TRBV5-4, the J call TRBJ1-1; D possibly corresponds to TRBD1 (5 bases). The CDR3 is 16 amino acids. Trimming removed 4 bases from V and 0 bases from J, with 16 bases in between. Germline CDR1 and CDR2: SGHNT and YYREEE (reference sequence). CDR3 region: CASSPAAGFMNTEAFF. In nucleotides, the CDR3 is TGTGCCAGCAGCCCAGCCGCAGGGTTCATGAACACTGAAGCTTTCTTT.

The chain joins TRBV14 to TRBJ1-3, with 7 bases identical to TRBD1. This CDR3 comprises 14 residues. Germline CDR1 and CDR2: SGHDN and FVKESK. J lost 4 bases, V lost 3 bases, and 3 bases had no gene match. This CDR3 is CASSHLDRGNTIYF. Written as DNA, the CDR3 is TGTGCCAGCAGCCATTTGGACAGGGGAAACACCATATATTTT.

By sample fraction, this clonotype is medium-sized. J is TRBJ2-5 and V is TRBV10-1; D may be TRBD1 (6 bases). Trimming stripped 3 bases from V and 1 base from J, with 12 bases between. In germline, CDR1 is WNHNN, CDR2 SYGVQD (reference sequence). CDR3 length: 15 residues. CDR3 loop: CASSEQGSRQETQYF. CDR3 nucleotide sequence: TGCGCCAGCAGTGAACAGGGATCTCGCCAAGAGACCCAGTACTTC.

V usage is TRBV7-9 and J usage is TRBJ1-1; no clear D gene. The V end was cut by 1 base, the J end by 4 bases, with 7 bases between. This CDR3 has 13 residues. CDR1 is SEHNR, CDR2 FQNEAQ, per germline (reference sequence). CDR3 protein: CASSLEVSTEAFF. The CDR3 DNA sequence: TGTGCCAGCAGCTTAGAAGTTTCCACTGAAGCTTTCTTT.

The chain links TRBV6-2 or TRBV6-3 to TRBJ1-2; 8 bases align to TRBD1. V lost 6 bases and J lost 7; bases outside the gene matches: 13. Germline assignment: CDR1 MNHEY and CDR2 SVGEGT. This CDR3 region has 15 residues. DNA for the CDR3: TGTGCCAGCAGGGACTCGGACAGGGTCCGGACTGGCTACACCTTC. It specifies CASRDSDRVRTGYTF.

The chain joins TRBV6-1 to TRBJ2-1; 11 nucleotides align to TRBD2. This CDR3 has 15 residues. CDR1 and CDR2 (germline): MNHNS, SASEGT. With V trimmed by 5 bases and J by 4 bases, 4 bases remained unmatched. The CDR3 loop is CASSLAGGRYNEQFF. The CDR3 DNA reads TGTGCCAGCAGTCTAGCGGGGGGAAGATACAATGAGCAGTTCTTC.

As for this clonotype: Germline and junction disagree at one end, which may indicate a read error. V is TRBV6-4 and J is TRBJ2-1; 9 bases match TRBD1. Germline CDR1 is MRHNA and CDR2 is SNTAGT. The CDR3 is 16 amino acids. CDR3 DNA sequence: TGTGCCAGCAGTCGTTCGGGACAGGGTACCTACAATGATCAGTTCTTC. Protein sequence: CASSRSGQGTYNDQFF.

This chain links TRBV20-1 with TRBJ1-2, with D perhaps matching TRBD1 (6 bases). V gave up 0 bases and J gave up 5 bases, with 22 bases separating them. The CDR3 spans 17 residues. Per the germline V gene, CDR1 is DFQATT and CDR2 is SNEGSKA (reference sequence). Here the CDR3 reads CSARDPRVGGAEYGYTF. The CDR3 DNA follows: TGCAGTGCTAGAGACCCTCGCGTTGGGGGCGCTGAGTATGGCTACACCTTC.

The CDR3 region is CASSLPNRGRNQPQHF. DNA for the CDR3: TGTGCCAGCAGTCTACCAAACAGGGGCAGGAATCAGCCCCAGCATTTT. This chain uses TRBV6-1 with TRBJ1-5; 7 bases line up with TRBD1. The CDR3 has 16 amino acids. Germline V CDR1 and CDR2: MNHNS, SASEGT. J was trimmed by 4 bases and V by 5 bases; bases with no gene match: 11.

This chain uses TRBV27 with TRBJ2-1, with 9 bases lining up with TRBD2. Germline V lookup: CDR1 MNHEY, CDR2 SMNVEV (reference sequence). The CDR3 covers 15 residues. The V gene end was trimmed by 6 bases and the J gene end by 10 bases; junction bases not matched to a gene: 13. CDR3 nucleotide sequence: TGTGCCAGCAGCCCCTCGCGGGGGGGCCTGGGAGAGCAGTTCTTC. Its translation is CASSPSRGGLGEQFF.

CDR3 protein: CASSLGGTGTYGYTF. As DNA, the CDR3 is TGCGCCAGCAGCTTGGGTGGGACAGGGACCTATGGCTACACCTTC. This sequence joins TRBV5-1 and TRBJ1-2; 9 nucleotides agree with TRBD1. The CDR3 has 15 residues. V gave up 0 bases and J gave up 4 bases; unmatched junction bases: 4. The germline V gene encodes CDR1 SGHRS and CDR2 YFSETQ. The full variable domain, completed using reference TRBV5-1 and TRBJ1-2, is KAGVTQTPRYLIKTRGQQVTLSCSPISGHRSVSWYQQTPGQGLQFLFEYFSETQRNKGNFPGRFSGRQFSNSRSEMNVSTLELGDSALYLCASSLGGTGTYGYTFGSGTRLTVV.

The V call is TRBV7-3, the J call TRBJ1-2; TRBD1 matches 10 bases. Germline CDR1 SGHTA, CDR2 FQGTGA. The CDR3 is made up of 16 amino acids. V lost 6 bases to trimming and J lost 3 bases; unmatched junction nucleotides: 10. CDR3 residues: CASRSPPGQGDYGYTF. The CDR3 coding sequence is TGTGCCAGCAGATCCCCCCCCGGACAGGGGGACTATGGCTACACCTTC.

This clonotype came up a few times. The rearrangement uses TRBV7-9 and TRBJ1-1; TRBD1 aligns across 7 bases. The CDR3 is 14 residues long. Germline CDR1 reads SEHNR; CDR2 reads FQNEAQ (reference sequence). Trimming took 6 bases from V and 5 from J; bases not matched to a gene: 9. The CDR3 DNA sequence: TGTGCCAGCAGGTACGACAGGGAGGGAACTGAAGCTTTCTTT. Encoded protein: CASRYDREGTEAFF.